The clone carrying this T cell receptor (beta chain) was detected once. What it binds is unknown. This sample was included in a study of Ad26.COV2.S vaccination and SARS-CoV-2 variants. Whole-study findings and limits: Reportedly, spike-specific CD8+ and CD4+ T cell responses achieved substantial breadth once vaccination had taken place. For non-spike TCRs, breadth in vaccine recipients resembled that in placebo recipients.

V was pared by 2 bases and J by 3 bases, with 22 bases between. This CDR3 has 19 amino acids. Germline V gives CDR1 SEHNR, CDR2 FQNEAQ (reference sequence). TCRdb keeps only in-frame clones here, not all; method: immunoSEQ multiplex PCR. This sample has 180,000 or so clones, with around 88% found just once. The source is a human donor who had recovered from COVID-19. This chain links TRBV7-9 with TRBJ1-4; D remains unclear. Sequencing used peripheral blood, obtained after recovery from COVID-19. This CDR3 reads CASSLSGSRYWTSNEKLFF. Written as DNA, the CDR3 is TGTGCCAGCAGCTTATCAGGCTCGCGCTACTGGACCTCTAATGAAAAACTGTTTTTT.